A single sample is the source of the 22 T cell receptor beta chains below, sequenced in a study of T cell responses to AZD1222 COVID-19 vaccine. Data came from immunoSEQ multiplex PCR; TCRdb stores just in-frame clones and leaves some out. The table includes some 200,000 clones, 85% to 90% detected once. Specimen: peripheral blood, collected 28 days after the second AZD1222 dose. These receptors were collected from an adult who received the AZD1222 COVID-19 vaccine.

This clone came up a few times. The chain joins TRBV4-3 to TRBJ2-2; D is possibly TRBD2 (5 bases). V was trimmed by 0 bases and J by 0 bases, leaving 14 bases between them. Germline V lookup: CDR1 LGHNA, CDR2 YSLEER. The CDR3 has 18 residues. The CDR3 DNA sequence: TGCGCCAGCAGCCAAGATATCGGCGGGTTCTCGAACACCGGGGAGCTGTTTTTT. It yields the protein CASSQDIGGFSNTGELFF.

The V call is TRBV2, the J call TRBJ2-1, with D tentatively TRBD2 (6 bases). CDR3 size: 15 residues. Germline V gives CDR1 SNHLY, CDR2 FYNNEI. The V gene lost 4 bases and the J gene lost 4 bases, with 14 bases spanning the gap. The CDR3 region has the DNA TGTGCCAGCAGTGCCGGGACTGAAATATACAATGAGCAGTTCTTC. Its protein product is CASSAGTEIYNEQFF.

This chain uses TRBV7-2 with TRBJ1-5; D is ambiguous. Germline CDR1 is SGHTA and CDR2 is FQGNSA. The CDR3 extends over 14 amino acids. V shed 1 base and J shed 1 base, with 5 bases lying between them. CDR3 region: CASSLGNSNQPQHF. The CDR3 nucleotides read TGTGCCAGCAGCTTAGGCAACAGCAATCAGCCCCAGCATTTT. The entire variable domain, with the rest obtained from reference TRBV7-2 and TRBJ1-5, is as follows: GAGVSQSPSNKVTEKGKDVELRCDPISGHTALYWYRQSLGQGLEFLIYFQGNSAPDKSGLPSDRFSAERTGGSVSTLTIQRTQQEDSAVYLCASSLGNSNQPQHFGDGTRLSIL.

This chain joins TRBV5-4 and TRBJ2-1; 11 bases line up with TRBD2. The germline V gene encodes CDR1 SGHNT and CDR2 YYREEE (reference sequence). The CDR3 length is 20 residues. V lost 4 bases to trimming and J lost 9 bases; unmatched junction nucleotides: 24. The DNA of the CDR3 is TGTGCCAGCAGCCCGGCCAATCTAGTTTCTCAGACTAGCGGGACGGTTGAGCAGTTCTTC. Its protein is CASSPANLVSQTSGTVEQFF.

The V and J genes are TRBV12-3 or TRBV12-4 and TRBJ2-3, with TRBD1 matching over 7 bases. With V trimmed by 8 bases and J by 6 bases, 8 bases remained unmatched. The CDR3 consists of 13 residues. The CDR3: CASALGGPDTQYF. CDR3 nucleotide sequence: TGTGCCAGCGCCTTAGGGGGCCCGGATACGCAGTATTTT.

CDR3 sequence: CASSQGRQTYEQYF. CDR3 DNA sequence: TGTGCCAGCAGCCAGGGTCGACAAACCTACGAGCAGTACTTC. The V and J genes are TRBV5-6 and TRBJ2-7; tentatively, D is TRBD1 (5 bases). The CDR3 is made up of 14 amino acids. Germline loops: CDR1 SGHDT, CDR2 YYEEEE. Deletions cut 4 bases from V and 2 bases from J, with 13 bases between.

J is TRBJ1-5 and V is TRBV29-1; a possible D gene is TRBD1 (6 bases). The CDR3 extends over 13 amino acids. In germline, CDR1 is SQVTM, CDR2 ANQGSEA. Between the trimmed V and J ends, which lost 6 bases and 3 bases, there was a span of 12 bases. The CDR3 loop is CSVSQGNNQPQHF. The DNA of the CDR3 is TGCAGCGTCTCACAGGGAAACAATCAGCCCCAGCATTTT.

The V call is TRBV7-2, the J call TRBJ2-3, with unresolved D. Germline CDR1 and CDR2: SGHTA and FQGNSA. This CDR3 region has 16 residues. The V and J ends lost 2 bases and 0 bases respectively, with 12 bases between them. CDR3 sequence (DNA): TGTGCCAGCAGCTTAAACCCCTCGACTAGCACAGATACGCAGTATTTT. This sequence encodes CASSLNPSTSTDTQYF.

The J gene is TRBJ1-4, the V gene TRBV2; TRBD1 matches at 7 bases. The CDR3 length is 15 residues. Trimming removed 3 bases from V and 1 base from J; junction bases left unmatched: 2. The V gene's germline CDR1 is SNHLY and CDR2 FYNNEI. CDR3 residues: CASSDPGGTNEKLFF. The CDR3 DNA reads TGTGCCAGCAGTGACCCAGGGGGAACTAATGAAAAACTGTTTTTT.

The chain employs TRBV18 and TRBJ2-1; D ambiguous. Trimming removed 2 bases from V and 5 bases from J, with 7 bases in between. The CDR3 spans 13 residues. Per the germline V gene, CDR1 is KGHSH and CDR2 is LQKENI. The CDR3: CASSPTADNEQFF. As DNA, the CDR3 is TGTGCCAGCTCACCAACTGCAGACAATGAGCAGTTCTTC.

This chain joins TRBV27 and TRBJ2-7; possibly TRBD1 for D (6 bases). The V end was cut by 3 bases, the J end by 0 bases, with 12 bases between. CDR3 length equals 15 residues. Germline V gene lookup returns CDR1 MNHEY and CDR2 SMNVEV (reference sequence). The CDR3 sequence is CASSFGQGSSYEQYF. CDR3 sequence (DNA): TGTGCCAGCAGTTTTGGTCAGGGGTCCTCCTACGAGCAGTACTTC.

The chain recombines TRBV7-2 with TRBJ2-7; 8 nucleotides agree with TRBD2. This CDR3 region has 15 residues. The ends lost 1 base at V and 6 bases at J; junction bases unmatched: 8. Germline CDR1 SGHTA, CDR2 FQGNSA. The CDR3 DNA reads TGTGCCAGCAGCTTAGATGCGACTAGCGTTCGCGAGCAGTACTTC. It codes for CASSLDATSVREQYF.

This CDR3 reads CASSSGGSSYEQYF. The CDR3 DNA reads as TGTGCCAGCAGCTCCGGAGGCAGCTCCTACGAGCAGTACTTC. V gene TRBV5-6 combines with J gene TRBJ2-7; a possible D gene is TRBD2 (5 bases). Trimming cost V 3 bases and J 0 bases, with 10 bases left between them. Looked up from germline, CDR1 is SGHDT and CDR2 is YYEEEE. This CDR3 spans 14 amino acids.

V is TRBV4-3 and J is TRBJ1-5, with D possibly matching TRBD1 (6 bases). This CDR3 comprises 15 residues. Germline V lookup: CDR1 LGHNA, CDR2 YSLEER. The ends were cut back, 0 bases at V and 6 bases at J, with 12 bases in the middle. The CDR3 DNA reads TGCGCCAGCAGCCAAGATCTTGGGGGGGCTCAGCCCCAGCATTTT. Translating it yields CASSQDLGGAQPQHF.

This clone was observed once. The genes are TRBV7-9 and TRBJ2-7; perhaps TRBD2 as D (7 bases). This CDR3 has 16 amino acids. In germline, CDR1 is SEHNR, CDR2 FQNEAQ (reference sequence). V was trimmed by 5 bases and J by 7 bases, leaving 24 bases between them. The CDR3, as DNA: TGTGCCAGCAGCCCAATGAAGGGGGGGACCTGGAGGGAGCAGTACTTC. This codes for CASSPMKGGTWREQYF.

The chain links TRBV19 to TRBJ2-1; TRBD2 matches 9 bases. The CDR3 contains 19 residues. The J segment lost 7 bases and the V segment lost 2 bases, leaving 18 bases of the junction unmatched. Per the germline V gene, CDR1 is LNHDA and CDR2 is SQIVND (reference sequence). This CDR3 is CASSIRLAGKGWLANEQFF. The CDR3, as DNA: TGTGCCAGTAGTATACGGCTAGCGGGAAAAGGGTGGTTAGCAAATGAGCAGTTCTTC. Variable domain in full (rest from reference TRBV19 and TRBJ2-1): DGGITQSPKYLFRKEGQNVTLSCEQNLNHDAMYWYRQDPGQGLRLIYYSQIVNDFQKGDIAEGYSVSREKKESFPLTVTSAQKNPTAFYLCASSIRLAGKGWLANEQFFGPGTRLTVL.

The CDR3 spells CASSLRLAGVGNEQFF. CDR3 coding DNA: TGTGCCAGCAGTCTAAGACTAGCGGGAGTGGGCAATGAGCAGTTCTTC. This rearrangement joins TRBV28 to TRBJ2-1; 12 nucleotides line up with TRBD2. V was clipped by 5 bases and J by 6 bases; unmatched bases: 8. The germline gives CDR1 MDHEN, CDR2 SYDVKM. The CDR3 length is 16 residues.

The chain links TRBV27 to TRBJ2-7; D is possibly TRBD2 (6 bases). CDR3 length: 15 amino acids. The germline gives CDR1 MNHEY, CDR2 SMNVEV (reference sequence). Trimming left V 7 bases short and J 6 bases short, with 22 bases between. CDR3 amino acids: CASKNTGTGPTEQYF. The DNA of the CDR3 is TGTGCCAGCAAAAACACCGGGACTGGCCCCACCGAGCAGTACTTC.

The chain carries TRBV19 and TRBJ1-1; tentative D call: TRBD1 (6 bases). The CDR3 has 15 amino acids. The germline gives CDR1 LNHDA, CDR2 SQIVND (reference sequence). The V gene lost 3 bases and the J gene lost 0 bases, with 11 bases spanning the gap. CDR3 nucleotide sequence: TGTGCCAGTAGTATCGGGGGCCGGATGAACACTGAAGCTTTCTTT. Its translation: CASSIGGRMNTEAFF.

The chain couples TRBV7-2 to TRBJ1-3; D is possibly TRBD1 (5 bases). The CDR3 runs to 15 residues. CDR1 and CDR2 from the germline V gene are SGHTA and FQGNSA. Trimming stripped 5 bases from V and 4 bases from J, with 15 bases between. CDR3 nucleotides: TGTGCCAGCAGCCCGGAGGGCAGGGCCGGAAACACCATATATTTT. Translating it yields CASSPEGRAGNTIYF.

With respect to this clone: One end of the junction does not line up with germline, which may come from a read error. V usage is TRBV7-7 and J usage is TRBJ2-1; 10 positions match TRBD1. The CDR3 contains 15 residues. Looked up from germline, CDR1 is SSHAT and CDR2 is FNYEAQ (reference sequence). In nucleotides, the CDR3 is TGTGCTAGCAGCCACGGACAGGGGGAATACAATGAGCAGTTCTTC. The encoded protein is CASSHGQGEYNEQFF. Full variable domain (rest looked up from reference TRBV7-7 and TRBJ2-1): GAGVSQSPRYKVTKRGQDVTLRCDPISSHATLYWYQQALGQGPEFLTYFNYEAQPDKSGLPSDRFSAERPEGSISTLTIQRTEQRDSAMYRCASSHGQGEYNEQFFGPGTRLTVL.

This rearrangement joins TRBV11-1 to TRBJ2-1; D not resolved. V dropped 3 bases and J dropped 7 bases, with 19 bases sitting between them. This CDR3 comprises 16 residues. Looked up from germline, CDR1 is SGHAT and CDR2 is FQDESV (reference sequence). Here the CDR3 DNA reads TGTGCCAGCAGCTTTATTGGAGCCCGGGCGTATAATGAGCAGTTCTTC. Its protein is CASSFIGARAYNEQFF.